One T cell receptor (beta chain) is described in this entry. The sample is drawn from a study of CD8 T cells in Susac syndrome. The overall study: Blood was drawn from patients with Susac syndrome. At that point, they were therapy-naive, on corticosteroids, or on intravenous immunoglobulin alone.

The germline V gene encodes CDR1 DFQATT and CDR2 SNEGSKA (reference sequence). This CDR3 region has 15 residues. Trimming took 5 bases from V and 5 from J; bases not matched to a gene: 13. Each Susac syndrome patient had definite or probable disease by recently defined criteria. FACS enriched CD8+ TEMRA cells, while bulk CD8+ and CD4+ were negatively isolated. The RNA input was roughly 0.45 to 1 ug, and it was reverse transcribed with random hexamers. TCRdb re-analysed the immunoSEQ multiplex PCR reads in MiXCR, keeping a single row per CDR3 protein. The sample has about 190,000 distinct CDR3 sequences; almost 96% are singletons.

The V gene is TRBV20-1, the J gene TRBJ2-7, with TRBD2 matching 9 bases. Source material: CD4+ T cells from PBMCs. This TCR was sampled from a human donor with Susac syndrome. The CDR3 nucleotides are TGCAGTGCTCTGGTAGGGCTAGCGGGATCGGACGAGCAGTACTTC. Translated, it gives CSALVGLAGSDEQYF.